Here is one T cell receptor beta chain with its context. The antigen remains undetermined. In TCRdb, the 5' RACE reads were re-called with MiXCR into one record per CDR3 protein. Of some 320,000 distinct CDR3 sequences listed, 9.5% to 12% are singletons. Trimming took 0 bases from V and 9 from J, leaving 21 bases between them. This CDR3 contains 16 residues. CDR1 and CDR2 (germline): SGHRS, YFSETQ. These data belong to a study of T cells after yellow fever vaccination. Findings and caveats of the study: The study noted that FACS-sorted repertoires could contain abundant clonotypes contaminating from the bulk population.

V and J are TRBV5-1 and TRBJ2-5; no definite D call. The source material was CD4+ T cells sorted from PBMCs, sampled 45 days after the yellow fever booster vaccination. The source of this sequence is a man between 18 and 35 years old who received the YFV17D yellow fever vaccine. The CDR3 nucleotides are TGCGCCAGCAGCTTGGTGAGCGCGGCCACGCCGAGGCCCCAGTACTTC. It translates to CASSLVSAATPRPQYF.